The clone carrying this T cell receptor (beta chain) came up many times. Its antigen is not known. The sequenced fragment ends 3 residues before the CDR3 boundary, so the rest is inferred from the germline J gene. The source of the sample is a study of T cell clonality in common variable immunodeficiency. Libraries were prepared by immunoSEQ multiplex PCR; TCRdb keeps only in-frame clonotypes and omits some of them. The sample includes approximately 30,000 clones, none of them occurring once. Heparinized whole blood, about 5 to 9 ml, came from each donor. General observations from the study: Reportedly, TCR beta sequences from common variable immunodeficiency showed fewer deletions and N-nucleotide insertions. CVID subjects shared fewer TCRbeta clones than healthy controls did.

V dropped 4 bases and J dropped 4; count of bases not matched to a gene: 3. The CDR3 is 15 amino acids. Looked up from germline, CDR1 is LNHDA and CDR2 is SQIVND (reference sequence). This clonotype originated in a person between 18 and 75 years old in good health. Sequencing was performed on peripheral blood mononuclear cells. V and J are TRBV19 and TRBJ2-5, with 13 bases lining up with TRBD2. The sequenced CDR3 bases are TGTGCCAGTAGTAGCGGACTAGCGGGGGTAGAGACC. Amino acid sequence: CASSSGLAGVET. The complete CDR3 reads CASSSGLAGVETQYF.